Listed below are T cell receptor beta chains from one sample, sequenced in a study of cytomegalovirus exposure and HLA in healthy donors. TCRdb's copy holds only in-frame clones and misses some; the assay was immunoSEQ multiplex PCR. The sample yields roughly 160,000 clones, 75% seen once. Source material: PBMCs. The source is a female donor in good health and CMV-seronegative. Each CDR3 is given with its conserved first and last residue. A D gene is named only where the DNA matches it firmly. Expanded clones get a size class; other rows say once, few or many, or leave the size out.

j_gene	v_gene	d_gene	abundance	CDR3aa	CDR3nt
TRBJ2-2	TRBV5-1	TRBD2	NA	CASTREGGAVGELFF	TGCGCCAGCACCCGGGAGGGGGGCGCGGTCGGGGAGCTGTTTTTT
TRBJ2-7	TRBV6-1	TRBD2	NA	CASSVTGLAGEQYF	TGTGCCAGCAGTGTCACTGGACTAGCGGGGGAGCAGTACTTC
TRBJ1-4	TRBV19	NA	NA	CASSNRREKLFF	TGTGCCAGTAGTAACCGGAGGGAAAAACTGTTTTTT
TRBJ2-7	TRBV28	NA	NA	CASSPTTQGSYEQYF	TGTGCCAGCAGTCCGACGACACAGGGCTCCTACGAGCAGTACTTC
TRBJ2-7	TRBV27	TRBD1	few	CASSLSSGTGRYEQYF	TGTGCCAGCAGTTTATCTTCCGGGACAGGGCGATACGAGCAGTACTTC
TRBJ1-6	TRBV30	NA	NA	CAWNRDSPLHF	TGTGCCTGGAACAGGGACTCACCCCTCCACTTT
TRBJ2-1	TRBV27	TRBD2	NA	CASSLLAGAYNEQFF	TGTGCCAGCAGTTTACTAGCGGGGGCCTACAATGAGCAGTTCTTC
TRBJ1-1	TRBV4-1	NA	once	CASSQEAGFLNTEAFF	TGCGCCAGCAGCCAAGAGGCAGGGTTTTTGAACACTGAAGCTTTCTTT
TRBJ1-1	TRBV29-1	NA	NA	CSLGATEAFF	TGCAGCCTGGGGGCCACTGAAGCTTTCTTT
TRBJ1-4	TRBV13	NA	few	CASSSATNEKLFF	TGTGCCAGCAGCTCTGCAACTAATGAAAAACTGTTTTTT
TRBJ2-1	TRBV27	TRBD2	NA	CASSWTSGVYEQFF	TGTGCCAGCAGTTGGACTAGCGGGGTTTATGAGCAGTTCTTC
TRBJ2-7	TRBV6-5	TRBD2	NA	CASRTAGAGYEQYF	TGTGCCAGCAGAACGGCGGGAGCGGGCTACGAGCAGTACTTC
TRBJ1-3	TRBV13	NA	NA	CASSLAGSSGNTIYF	TGTGCCAGCAGCTTAGCAGGGTCCTCTGGAAACACCATATATTTT
TRBJ2-3	TRBV27	NA	NA	CASSYRAGSTDTQYF	TGTGCCAGCAGTTATAGAGCGGGTAGCACAGATACGCAGTATTTT
TRBJ1-6	TRBV5-6	TRBD1	NA	CASALGTGLNSPLHF	TGTGCCAGCGCACTGGGGACAGGGCTTAATTCACCCCTCCACTTT
TRBJ1-6	TRBV29-1	NA	NA	CSVRQEVYSPLHF	TGCAGCGTTCGACAGGAGGTTTATTCACCCCTCCACTTT
TRBJ1-5	TRBV2	NA	NA	CASRGQTDPPQHF	TGTGCCAGCAGGGGACAAACGGATCCGCCCCAGCATTTT
TRBJ1-2	TRBV6-1	TRBD1	NA	CASSEAEGQGTGYTF	TGTGCCAGCAGTGAAGCGGAGGGACAGGGTACTGGCTACACCTTC
TRBJ2-3	TRBV27	NA	NA	CASSSPEMAGATDTQYF	TGTGCCAGCAGTTCCCCTGAAATGGCAGGGGCTACAGATACGCAGTATTTT
TRBJ1-2	TRBV6-1	NA	NA	CASSGNLFPYGYTF	TGTGCCAGCAGCGGGAACCTCTTCCCCTATGGCTACACCTTC
TRBJ1-2	TRBV30	TRBD1	NA	CAWSGTANYGYTF	TGTGCCTGGAGCGGGACAGCTAACTATGGCTACACCTTC
TRBJ1-5	TRBV2	NA	NA	CASSLGGAGNQPQHF	TGTGCCAGCAGCCTAGGAGGGGCGGGCAATCAGCCCCAGCATTTT
TRBJ1-1	TRBV7-9	NA	NA	CASSPGAGMNTEAFF	TGTGCCAGCAGCCCAGGGGCAGGGATGAACACTGAAGCTTTCTTT
TRBJ2-7	TRBV28	NA	NA	CASSLLGTRDEQYF	TGTGCCAGCAGTTTATTAGGGACAAGGGACGAGCAGTACTTC
TRBJ2-1	TRBV6-6	TRBD1	NA	CASTEDRRKVF	TGTGCCAGTACCGAGGACAGGAGGAAGGTCTTC
TRBJ1-5	TRBV27	TRBD1	NA	CASSVRGTGQQPQHF	TGTGCCAGCAGTGTTAGAGGGACAGGGCAACAGCCCCAGCATTTT
TRBJ2-5	TRBV29-1	TRBD2	once	CSVGGVSQETQYF	TGCAGCGTCGGGGGGGTTTCCCAAGAGACCCAGTACTTC
TRBJ1-1	TRBV5-1	NA	NA	CASSFGRVSIMNTEAFF	TGCGCCAGCAGCTTTGGCAGGGTTTCTATAATGAACACTGAAGCTTTCTTT
TRBJ2-7	TRBV14	TRBD1	NA	CASSSTGQSSYEQYF	TGTGCCAGCAGCTCGACAGGGCAAAGCTCCTACGAGCAGTACTTC
TRBJ2-7	TRBV28	TRBD2	few	CASSLSSTSGRAEEYF	TGTGCCAGCAGTTTATCCTCTACTAGCGGGAGGGCCGAAGAGTACTTC
TRBJ2-7	TRBV7-2	TRBD1	NA	CASSLAGTGGSYEQYF	TGTGCCAGCAGCTTAGCCGGGACAGGGGGGTCCTACGAGCAGTACTTC
TRBJ2-1	TRBV19	NA	few	CASSINPLSSYNEQFF	TGTGCCAGTAGTATAAACCCCCTGAGCTCCTACAATGAGCAGTTCTTC
TRBJ1-1	TRBV4-1	NA	NA	CASGRGGDMNTEAFF	TGCGCCAGCGGAAGAGGGGGGGACATGAACACTGAAGCTTTCTTT
TRBJ1-1	TRBV4-3	NA	NA	CASSQDVQGSTEAFF	TGCGCCAGCAGCCAAGATGTGCAGGGGAGCACTGAAGCTTTCTTT
TRBJ2-6	TRBV5-1	NA	NA	CASERAGITSGANVLTF	TGCGCCAGCGAACGTGCGGGGATAACCTCTGGGGCCAACGTCCTGACTTTC
TRBJ1-4	TRBV28	TRBD1	NA	CASRSPGQAKEKLFF	TGTGCCAGCAGAAGCCCGGGACAGGCTAAAGAAAAACTGTTTTTT
TRBJ1-6	TRBV5-6	NA	few	CASSPRSYNSPLHF	TGTGCCAGCAGCCCCCGTTCCTATAATTCACCCCTCCACTTT
TRBJ1-1	TRBV5-1	TRBD1	NA	CASSSAGTGSTEAFF	TGCGCCAGCAGCTCAGCCGGGACAGGGAGCACTGAAGCTTTCTTT
TRBJ1-2	TRBV29-1	NA	NA	CSVLSGGGYTF	TGCAGCGTTCTTTCGGGGGGCGGCTACACCTTC
TRBJ1-2	TRBV7-2	NA	NA	CASSLAAQGARGYTF	TGTGCCAGCAGCTTAGCAGCTCAAGGGGCGCGTGGCTACACCTTC
TRBJ1-1	TRBV15	NA	NA	CATSRGPGETEAFF	TGTGCCACCAGCAGAGGTCCAGGGGAAACTGAAGCTTTCTTT
TRBJ1-2	TRBV30	NA	few	CAWSPAGGSGYTF	TGTGCCTGGAGCCCGGCCGGAGGGAGTGGCTACACCTTC